This T cell receptor beta chain was observed in a study of cytomegalovirus exposure and HLA in healthy donors. Study-level points and caveats: TCR beta V segments were, for the most part, productive about 87% or about 30% of the time in an earlier analysis. For TCR beta chains, V- and J-gene trimming was later linked to a missense DCLRE1C variant. Across donors, most TCRs were seen rarely, yet some public ones were widespread. A later analysis reported that several of the most significant clusters appeared to be linked to common viral pathogens, among them Epstein-Barr virus.

Germline CDR1 is MDHEN and CDR2 is SYDVKM. With V trimmed by 6 bases and J by 2 bases, 8 bases remained unmatched. This CDR3 region has 15 residues. 60 Vbeta and 13 Jbeta primers were used in PCR. TCRdb's table, derived via immunoSEQ multiplex PCR, lists solely in-frame clones and lacks some. The listing contains approximately 30,000 clones. To note about this clone: Its target is not known.

The chain has TRBV28 and TRBJ2-3; 7 positions agree with TRBD1. The receptor was derived from a woman between 40 and 55 years old in good health and CMV-seropositive. Sequenced input: PBMCs. CDR3 in DNA: TGTGCCAGCAGGGACAGGACCTATTACACAGATACGCAGTATTTT. This encodes CASRDRTYYTDTQYF.